The rows below give T cell receptor beta chains drawn from one sample of a study of beta chain features in type 1 diabetes. Clones were read by immunoSEQ multiplex PCR, and TCRdb kept only the in-frame ones, dropping some. Of over 150,000 clones listed, roughly 8% are singletons. Input material: central memory CD4+ T cells from blood. The origin of the receptors is a woman aged 40 to 55 with type 1 diabetes. Each CDR3 is given with its conserved first and last residue. A D gene is named only where the DNA matches it firmly. Clone size is given for some rows only: seen once, a few or many times, or a class if the clone is expanded.

>14|TRBV29-1|TRBJ2-5|TRBD1|few
CSVSGPGTGETQYF
TGCAGCGTTTCAGGCCCCGGGACAGGGGAGACCCAGTACTTC
>12|TRBV9|TRBJ1-4|TRBD1|NA
CASSPGTGLVFF
TGTGCCAGCAGCCCTGGGACAGGATTGGTGTTTTTT
>16|TRBV29-1|TRBJ1-3|TRBD1|NA
CSVAGFTGGSGNTIYF
TGCAGCGTTGCCGGATTTACAGGGGGCTCTGGAAACACCATATATTTT
>14|TRBV29-1|TRBJ2-2|TRBD2|many
CSWGGEANTGELFF
TGCAGCTGGGGGGGGGAGGCGAACACCGGGGAGCTGTTTTTT
>15|TRBV5-1|TRBJ1-4|NA|once
CASSSAVTTNEKLFF
TGCGCCAGCAGCTCGGCGGTAACCACTAATGAAAAACTGTTTTTT
>15|TRBV4-3|TRBJ1-3|NA|NA
CASSRDRSSGNTIYF
TGCGCCAGCAGCCGCGACAGGAGCTCTGGAAACACCATATATTTT
>15|TRBV4-1|TRBJ1-2|NA|NA
CASSQDWARAGGYTF
TGCGCCAGCAGCCAAGATTGGGCCAGGGCGGGAGGCTACACCTTC
>16|TRBV11-2|TRBJ2-3|TRBD2|NA
CASSSTSGGASDTQYF
TGTGCCAGCAGCTCGACTAGCGGGGGGGCATCAGATACGCAGTATTTT
>15|TRBV10-3|TRBJ2-7|TRBD1|NA
CAISPTTGNSYEQYF
TGTGCCATCAGTCCCACGACAGGGAACTCCTACGAGCAGTACTTC
>11|TRBV5-1|TRBJ2-5|NA|NA
CASWGEETQYF
TGCGCCAGCTGGGGGGAGGAGACCCAGTACTTC
>16|TRBV7-2|TRBJ2-1|NA|few
CASTSQGQSSYNEQFF
TGTGCCAGCACCTCACAGGGCCAAAGCTCCTACAATGAGCAGTTCTTC
>16|TRBV7-3|TRBJ2-5|TRBD1|NA
CASSLNLGTGGETQYF
TGTGCCAGCAGCTTAAATCTGGGGACAGGGGGAGAGACCCAGTACTTC
>13|TRBV6-5|TRBJ2-2|NA|few
CASSYEPTRELFF
TGTGCCAGCAGTTACGAGCCAACCCGGGAGCTGTTTTTT
>14|TRBV6-5|TRBJ2-1|TRBD1|NA
CASYRQGAYNEQFF
TGTGCCAGCTACCGACAGGGGGCCTACAATGAGCAGTTCTTC
>14|TRBV21-1|TRBJ1-2|NA|few
CASSKRTGYYGYTF
TGTGCCAGCAGCAAAAGGACAGGCTACTATGGCTACACCTTC
>12|TRBV27|TRBJ1-2|NA|few
CASSQGIGGYTF
TGTGCCAGCTCCCAGGGGATTGGAGGCTACACCTTC
>15|TRBV18|TRBJ1-5|NA|few
CASSPAGNSNQPQHF
TGTGCCAGCTCACCAGCGGGCAATAGCAATCAGCCCCAGCATTTT
>12|TRBV7-2|TRBJ2-1|NA|NA
CASSLEPNEQFF
TGTGCCAGCAGCTTAGAGCCCAATGAGCAGTTCTTC
>16|TRBV5-1|TRBJ2-6|TRBD2|few
CASSPRGGAGANVLTF
TGCGCCAGCAGCCCCCGGGGAGGGGCTGGGGCCAACGTCCTGACTTTC
>15|TRBV7-3|TRBJ2-7|TRBD1|NA
CASSLGQGGAYEQYF
TGTGCCAGCAGCCTAGGACAGGGTGGAGCCTACGAGCAGTACTTC
>15|TRBV2|TRBJ2-4|NA|few
CASSEEATGRNIQYF
TGTGCCAGCAGTGAAGAGGCAACGGGGAGAAACATTCAGTACTTC
>13|TRBV2|TRBJ2-7|NA|NA
CASKEDNRYEQYF
TGTGCCAGCAAAGAGGACAATCGCTACGAGCAGTACTTC
>14|TRBV2|TRBJ2-7|TRBD2|NA
CASRLAGGSYEQYF
TGTGCCAGCAGATTAGCGGGGGGATCCTACGAGCAGTACTTC
>13|TRBV30|TRBJ1-3|TRBD1|few
CAGRQGAGNTIYF
TGTGCCGGCAGACAGGGGGCTGGAAACACCATATATTTT
>13|TRBV30|TRBJ2-3|TRBD2|few
CAWSSGDTDTQYF
TGTGCCTGGAGTAGCGGGGACACAGATACGCAGTATTTT
>11|TRBV30|TRBJ1-1|NA|NA
CAWRQTSEAFF
TGTGCCTGGAGACAGACCTCAGAAGCTTTCTTT
>17|TRBV4-1|TRBJ1-2|TRBD1|few
CASSQPPGQARNYGYTF
TGCGCCAGCAGCCAACCCCCCGGACAGGCGCGCAACTATGGCTACACCTTC
>15|TRBV4-3|TRBJ2-3|TRBD2|NA
CASSEGAGGTDTQYF
TGCGCCAGCAGCGAGGGAGCGGGGGGCACAGATACGCAGTATTTT
>14|TRBV18|TRBJ1-4|TRBD1|few
CASSPETGEEKLFF
TGTGCCAGCTCACCGGAGACAGGGGAGGAAAAACTGTTTTTT
>16|TRBV28|TRBJ2-1|NA|NA
CASSATSRSSYNEQFF
TGTGCCAGCAGCGCCACTAGCCGTAGCTCCTACAATGAGCAGTTCTTC
>15|TRBV5-8|TRBJ1-2|NA|NA
CASSPPAGFTYGYTF
TGTGCCAGCAGCCCCCCGGCAGGCTTTACCTATGGCTACACCTTC
>14|TRBV4-3|TRBJ2-1|NA|NA
CASSQDRTGNEQFF
TGCGCCAGCAGCCAAGATCGTACGGGCAATGAGCAGTTCTTC
>13|TRBV7-2|TRBJ2-2|NA|NA
CASQTRFTGELFF
TGTGCCAGCCAAACTAGATTTACCGGGGAGCTGTTTTTT
>14|TRBV7-9|TRBJ1-6|TRBD1|many
CASSAGQLGSPLHF
TGTGCCAGCAGCGCGGGACAGTTGGGTTCACCCCTCCACTTT